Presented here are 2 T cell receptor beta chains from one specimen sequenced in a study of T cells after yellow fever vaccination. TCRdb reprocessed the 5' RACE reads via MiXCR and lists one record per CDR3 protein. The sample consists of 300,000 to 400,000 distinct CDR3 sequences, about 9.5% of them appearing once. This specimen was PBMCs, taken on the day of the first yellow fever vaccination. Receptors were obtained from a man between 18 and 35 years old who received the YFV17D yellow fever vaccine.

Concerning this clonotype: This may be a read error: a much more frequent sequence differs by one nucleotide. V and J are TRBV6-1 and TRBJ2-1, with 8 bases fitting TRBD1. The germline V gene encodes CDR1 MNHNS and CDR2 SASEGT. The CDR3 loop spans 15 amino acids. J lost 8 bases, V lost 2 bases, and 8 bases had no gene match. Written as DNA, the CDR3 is TGTGCCAGCAGTGAAAAAGTGACAGGGGCATATGAGCAGTTCTTC. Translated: CASSEKVTGAYEQFF.

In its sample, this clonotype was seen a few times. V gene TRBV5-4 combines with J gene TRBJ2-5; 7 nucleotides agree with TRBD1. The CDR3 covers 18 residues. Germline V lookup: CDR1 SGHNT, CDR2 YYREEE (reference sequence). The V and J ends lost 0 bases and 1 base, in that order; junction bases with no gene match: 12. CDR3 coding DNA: TGTGCCAGCAGCTTGGGCCTGGGCCCAGCAGGGGGCCAAGAGACCCAGTACTTC. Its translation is CASSLGLGPAGGQETQYF.